These 5 T cell receptor beta chains were sequenced from one sample in a study of spatial heterogeneity in lung cancer. A single record per CDR3 protein comes from TCRdb applying MiXCR to the 5' RACE reads. This sample has 110,000 or so distinct CDR3 sequences; less than 14% occur once, and the top ten carry approximately 24%. The sample's time point: blood at routine non-recurrence follow-up after resection. The sample was PBMCs, taken at follow-up. The source of these receptors is a female donor with early-stage non-small cell lung cancer.

This clonotype occurred a few times. J is TRBJ2-7 and V is TRBV21-1; the table's TRBD1 call for D was not verified on the DNA. TRBV21-1 is a documented pseudogene. The CDR3 is made up of 16 amino acids. CDR3 sequence reads: CASSKEPGQKAYEQYF. The CDR3 DNA sequence: TGTGCCAGCAGCAAAGAACCGGGACAGAAGGCCTACGAGCAGTACTTC.

The CDR3: CASSLEGYYEQYF. The CDR3 DNA reads TGCGCCAGCAGCTTGGAGGGGTATTACGAGCAGTACTTC. The V and J genes are TRBV5-1 and TRBJ2-7; D is possibly TRBD1 (5 bases). CDR1 and CDR2 from the germline V gene are SGHRS and YFSETQ. The CDR3 has 13 residues. V lost 0 bases and J 4 bases, leaving 8 bases between the germline ends. The whole variable domain, remainder taken from reference TRBV5-1 and TRBJ2-7, is KAGVTQTPRYLIKTRGQQVTLSCSPISGHRSVSWYQQTPGQGLQFLFEYFSETQRNKGNFPGRFSGRQFSNSRSEMNVSTLELGDSALYLCASSLEGYYEQYFGPGTRLTVT.

V and J are TRBV3-1 and TRBJ2-3, with D perhaps matching TRBD1 (5 bases). The length of the CDR3 is 15 residues. The germline V and J ends were trimmed by 1 base and 1 base, with 9 bases remaining between them. Per the germline V gene, CDR1 is LGHDT and CDR2 is YNNKEL (reference sequence). The CDR3 region is CASSQGMTGTDTQYF. For the CDR3, the DNA is TGTGCCAGCAGCCAAGGGATGACAGGCACAGATACGCAGTATTTT.

Only a few counts were recorded for this clonotype. V and J are TRBV2 and TRBJ2-1; D might be TRBD2 (5 bases). Trimming shortened V by 5 bases and J by 3 bases, and 14 bases separated the two germline ends. The CDR3 sequence is 15 residues long. Germline V gene data show CDR1 as SNHLY and CDR2 as FYNNEI. CDR3 coding DNA: TGTGCCAGCAGTCTCCTAGCTTTTTTCTACAATGAGCAGTTCTTC. It is translated as CASSLLAFFYNEQFF.

This clonotype was seen many times. The V gene is TRBV28, the J gene TRBJ2-7, with TRBD1 matching 8 bases. V lost 4 bases, J lost 3 bases, and 8 bases stayed unmatched. Germline CDR1 reads MDHEN; CDR2 reads SYDVKM. The CDR3 is 15 residues long. In DNA, the CDR3 is TGTGCCAGCAGTTCCACGGGACAGGCGGTCTACGAGCAGTACTTC. Its translation is CASSSTGQAVYEQYF.